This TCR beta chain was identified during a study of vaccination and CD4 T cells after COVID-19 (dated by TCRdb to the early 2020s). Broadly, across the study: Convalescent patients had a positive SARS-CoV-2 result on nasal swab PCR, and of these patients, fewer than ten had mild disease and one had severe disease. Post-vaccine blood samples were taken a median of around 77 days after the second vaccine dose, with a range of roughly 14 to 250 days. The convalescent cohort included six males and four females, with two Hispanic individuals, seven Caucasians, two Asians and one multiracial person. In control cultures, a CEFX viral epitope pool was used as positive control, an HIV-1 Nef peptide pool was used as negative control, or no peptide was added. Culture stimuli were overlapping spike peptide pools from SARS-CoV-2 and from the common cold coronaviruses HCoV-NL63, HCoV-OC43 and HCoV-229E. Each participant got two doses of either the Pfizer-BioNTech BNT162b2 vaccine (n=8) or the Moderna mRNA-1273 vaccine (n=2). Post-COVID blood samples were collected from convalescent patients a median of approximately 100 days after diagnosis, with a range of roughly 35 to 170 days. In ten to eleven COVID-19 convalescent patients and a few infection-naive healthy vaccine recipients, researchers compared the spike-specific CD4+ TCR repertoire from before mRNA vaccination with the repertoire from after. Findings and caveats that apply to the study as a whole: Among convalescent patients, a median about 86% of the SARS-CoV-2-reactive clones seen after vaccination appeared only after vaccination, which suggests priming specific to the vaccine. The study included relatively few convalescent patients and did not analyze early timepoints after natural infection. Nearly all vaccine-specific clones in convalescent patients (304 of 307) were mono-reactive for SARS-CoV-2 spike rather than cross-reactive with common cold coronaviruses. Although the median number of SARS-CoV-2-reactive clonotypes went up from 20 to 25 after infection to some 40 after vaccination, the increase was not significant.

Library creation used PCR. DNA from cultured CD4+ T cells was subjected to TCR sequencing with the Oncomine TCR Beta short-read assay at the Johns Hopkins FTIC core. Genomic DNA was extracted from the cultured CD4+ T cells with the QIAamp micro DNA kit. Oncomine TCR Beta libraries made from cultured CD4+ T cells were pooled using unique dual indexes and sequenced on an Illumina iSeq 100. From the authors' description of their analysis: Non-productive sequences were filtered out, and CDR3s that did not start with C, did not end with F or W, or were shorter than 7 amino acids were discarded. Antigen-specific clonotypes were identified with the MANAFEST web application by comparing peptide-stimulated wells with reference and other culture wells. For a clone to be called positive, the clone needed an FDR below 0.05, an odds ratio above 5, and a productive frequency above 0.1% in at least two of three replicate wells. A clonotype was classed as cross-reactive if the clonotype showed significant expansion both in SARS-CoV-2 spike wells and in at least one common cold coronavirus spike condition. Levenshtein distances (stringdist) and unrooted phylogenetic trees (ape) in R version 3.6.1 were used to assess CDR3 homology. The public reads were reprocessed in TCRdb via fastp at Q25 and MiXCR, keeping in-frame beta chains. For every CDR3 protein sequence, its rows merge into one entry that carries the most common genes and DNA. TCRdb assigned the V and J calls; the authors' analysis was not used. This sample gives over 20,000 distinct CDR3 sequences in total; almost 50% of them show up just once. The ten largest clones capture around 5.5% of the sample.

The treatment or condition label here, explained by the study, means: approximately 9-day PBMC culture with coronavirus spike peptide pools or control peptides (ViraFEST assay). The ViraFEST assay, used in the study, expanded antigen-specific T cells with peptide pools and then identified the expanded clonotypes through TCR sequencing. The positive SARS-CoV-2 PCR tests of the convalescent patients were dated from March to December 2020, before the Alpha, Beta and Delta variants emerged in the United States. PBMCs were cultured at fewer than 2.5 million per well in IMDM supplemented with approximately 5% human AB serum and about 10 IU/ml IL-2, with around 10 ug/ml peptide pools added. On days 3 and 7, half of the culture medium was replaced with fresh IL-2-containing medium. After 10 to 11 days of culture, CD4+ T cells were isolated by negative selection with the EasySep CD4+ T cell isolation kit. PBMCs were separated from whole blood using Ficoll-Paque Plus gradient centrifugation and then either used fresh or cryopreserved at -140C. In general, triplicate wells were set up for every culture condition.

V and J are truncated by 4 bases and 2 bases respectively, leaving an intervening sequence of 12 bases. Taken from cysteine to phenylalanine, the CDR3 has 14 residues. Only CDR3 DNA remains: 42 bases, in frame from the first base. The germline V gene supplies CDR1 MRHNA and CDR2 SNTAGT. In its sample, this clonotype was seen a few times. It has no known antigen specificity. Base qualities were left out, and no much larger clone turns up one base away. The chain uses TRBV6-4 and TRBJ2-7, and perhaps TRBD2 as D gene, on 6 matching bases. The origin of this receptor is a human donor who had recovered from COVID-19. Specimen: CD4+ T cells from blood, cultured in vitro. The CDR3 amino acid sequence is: CASSVRGTAYEQYF. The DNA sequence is TGTGCCAGCAGTGTCCGCGGGACTGCCTACGAGCAGTACTTC.